The clone carrying this T cell receptor beta chain was detected only a few times. Its antigen is still unknown. Germline assignment: CDR1 MDHEN and CDR2 SYDVKM. V dropped 11 bases and J dropped 5 bases, with 12 bases sitting between them. The CDR3 spans 11 residues. Profiled with immunoSEQ multiplex PCR; TCRdb holds only in-frame clones, not every one. This sample has hundreds of thousands of clones; 75% to 90% occur once, and the top ten carry approximately 2.5%. Treatment given: about 20 received Ad26.COV2.S at low or high dose, single or two shots; about 5 received placebo; per-sample allocation not given. Sampling happened 63 days after the first vaccine or placebo injection. This sample is drawn from a study of Ad26.COV2.S vaccination and SARS-CoV-2 variants. Study-level results: Once vaccination had occurred, spike-specific CD8+ and CD4+ T cell responses reportedly showed substantial breadth.

The material sequenced was peripheral blood, taken in a trial of Ad26.COV2.S vaccine versus placebo. The chain links TRBV28 to TRBJ1-2, with unresolved D. This receptor was obtained from a person aged 18 to 59 who received the Ad26.COV2.S COVID-19 vaccine or a placebo. This chain's CDR3 is CALGERYGYTF. CDR3 bases: TGTGCCTTAGGAGAGCGGTATGGCTACACCTTC.